This T cell receptor (beta chain) was found in a study of shared clonotypes between healthy human individuals. Trimming stripped 1 base from V and 4 bases from J, with 16 bases between. This CDR3 is 16 amino acids long. Germline loops: CDR1 KGHSH, CDR2 LQKENI. For this clone: As yet, its antigen is unknown.

Deep-level running was used for the assay. In the original workflow: Because ImmunoSEQ provided only junction sequences with no quality scores, the filtering differed. Using immunoSEQ multiplex PCR, the repertoire was profiled, and TCRdb retains in-frame clones only, with some absent. V, J and clone size are those of that table, while D and trimming were read from the DNA. This table has over a million clones, around 78% appearing once. Points from the study as a whole: It was only blood that was sampled, and tissue repertoires likely differ. In four donors, roughly 5.2% of naive CD4 clonotypes appeared in common.

The specimen sequenced was memory CD4+ T cells from PBMCs. The subset is: CD45RA-negative fraction. The V call is TRBV18, the J call TRBJ1-1, with D tentatively TRBD1 (5 bases). The receptor was derived from a man aged 18 to 30 in good health. Some clones in this sample may be carry-over from other donors' samples. The CDR3 protein is CASSPQVYRSGTEAFF. The CDR3 bases are TGTGCCAGCTCACCACAAGTTTACAGGTCGGGCACTGAAGCTTTCTTT. The whole variable domain, remainder taken from reference TRBV18 and TRBJ1-1, is NAGVMQNPRHLVRRRGQEARLRCSPMKGHSHVYWYRQLPEEGLKFMVYLQKENIIDESGMPKERFSAEFPKEGPSILRIQQVVRGDSAAYFCASSPQVYRSGTEAFFGQGTRLTVV.